These T cell receptor beta chains were read from a single sample in a study of identical twins. MiXCR, run by TCRdb on the 5' RACE reads, gives a single entry per CDR3 protein. The sample shows 500,000 to 700,000 distinct CDR3 sequences, less than 9% of them seen only once. The data were also submitted as part of a second study, on yellow fever vaccine responses in identical twins.

Material for sequencing was PBMCs. The source of these receptors is a woman aged 18-29 years in good health. Each CDR3 is given with its conserved first and last residue. The D gene is left open where the match is weak. For some rows the clone size is stated as once, few or many, or as a class when expanded; others skip it.

NA,TRBJ1-2,NA,TRBV7-9,CASCRWKGETQNYGYTF,TGTGCCAGCTGTCGTTGGAAAGGCGAGACCCAAAACTATGGCTACACCTTC
NA,TRBJ1-2,many,TRBV29-1,CSVESQAFYGYTF,TGCAGCGTTGAATCTCAGGCCTTCTATGGCTACACCTTC
NA,TRBJ1-4,many,TRBV10-3,CAISGTVNEKLFF,TGTGCCATCAGTGGGACGGTTAATGAAAAACTGTTTTTT
NA,TRBJ2-3,few,TRBV29-1,CSVQDSGGADTQYF,TGCAGCGTTCAGGACTCTGGAGGCGCAGATACGCAGTATTTT
NA,TRBJ1-1,many,TRBV12-3/TRBV12-4,CASSLMGIEAFF,TGTGCCAGCAGTTTGATGGGCATTGAAGCTTTCTTT
TRBD1,TRBJ2-2,few,TRBV10-3,CATRTGVITGELFF,TGTGCCACTCGGACAGGCGTGATCACCGGGGAGCTGTTTTTT
NA,TRBJ2-3,few,TRBV12-3/TRBV12-4,CASSLAQGDRHTDTQYF,TGTGCCAGCAGTTTAGCGCAGGGCGACAGACACACAGATACGCAGTATTTT
TRBD1,TRBJ2-5,few,TRBV7-6,CASSSSGQGFQETQYF,TGTGCCAGCAGCTCAAGCGGACAGGGCTTCCAAGAGACCCAGTACTTC
TRBD1,TRBJ1-3,few,TRBV12-3/TRBV12-4,CASRARTGRFLGNTIYF,TGTGCCAGCAGAGCTCGGACAGGGCGCTTTCTTGGAAACACCATATATTTT
NA,TRBJ2-1,many,TRBV7-9,CASSESTTQDEQFF,TGTGCCAGCAGCGAATCGACAACGCAGGATGAGCAGTTCTTC
NA,TRBJ1-3,NA,TRBV10-3,CAISGGLSGNTIYF,TGTGCCATCAGTGGGGGGCTCTCTGGAAACACCATATATTTT
NA,TRBJ1-5,many,TRBV12-3/TRBV12-4,CASSPGQSSNQPQHF,TGTGCCAGCAGCCCCGGACAGTCTAGCAATCAGCCCCAGCATTTT
NA,TRBJ1-1,many,TRBV4-2,CASSQDNGDGTEAFF,TGTGCCAGCAGCCAAGATAACGGGGATGGCACTGAAGCTTTCTTT
NA,TRBJ2-2,NA,TRBV4-1,CASSQGDSHTGELFF,TGCGCCAGCAGCCAAGGGGACTCCCACACCGGGGAGCTGTTTTTT
NA,TRBJ2-1,many,TRBV13,CASAESSYNEQFF,TGTGCCAGTGCGGAGAGCTCCTACAATGAGCAGTTCTTC
TRBD2,TRBJ2-7,many,TRBV7-2,CASSRTLGRETYEQYF,TGTGCCAGCAGCCGCACCCTGGGGCGGGAGACCTACGAGCAGTACTTC
NA,TRBJ2-7,many,TRBV2,CASSEASRTSYEQYF,TGTGCCAGCAGTGAGGCTAGCAGGACGTCCTACGAGCAGTACTTC
TRBD2,TRBJ2-2,NA,TRBV24-1,CATSDPGLAGGQVGELFF,TGTGCCACCAGTGATCCGGGACTAGCGGGGGGGCAGGTCGGGGAGCTGTTTTTT
TRBD2,TRBJ2-7,few,TRBV14,CASNLAGASYEQYF,TGTGCCAGCAATCTGGCGGGAGCCTCCTACGAGCAGTACTTC
TRBD1,TRBJ1-1,NA,TRBV29-1,CSVARVGQGAPNTEAFF,TGCAGCGTAGCCCGGGTGGGACAGGGGGCGCCTAACACTGAAGCTTTCTTT
NA,TRBJ1-6,NA,TRBV3-1,CASSQVRLESPLHF,TGTGCCAGCAGCCAAGTTCGTCTGGAGTCACCCCTCCACTTT